This T cell receptor (beta chain) was sequenced for a study of graft-versus-host responses after intestinal transplantation. The data were produced by immunoSEQ multiplex PCR, yet TCRdb's version contains in-frame clones alone and is incomplete. Among tens of thousands of clones listed, around 90% were seen once. Regarding this clone: Antigen: not known.

The TCR was taken from a human donor who was the organ donor for an intestinal transplant. Material: unstimulated CD8+ T cells sorted from spleen or lymph node cells, obtained before transplant.

The CDR3 region is CASSLFFGRANEKLFF. CDR3 coding DNA: TGTGCCAGCAGTTTATTTTTCGGCAGGGCGAATGAAAAACTGTTTTTT. The chain carries TRBV28 and TRBJ1-4, with D possibly matching TRBD1 (5 bases). The CDR3 runs 16 residues. Trimming took off 1 base at V and 5 bases at J, with 14 bases between the two ends. Germline assignment: CDR1 MDHEN and CDR2 SYDVKM.